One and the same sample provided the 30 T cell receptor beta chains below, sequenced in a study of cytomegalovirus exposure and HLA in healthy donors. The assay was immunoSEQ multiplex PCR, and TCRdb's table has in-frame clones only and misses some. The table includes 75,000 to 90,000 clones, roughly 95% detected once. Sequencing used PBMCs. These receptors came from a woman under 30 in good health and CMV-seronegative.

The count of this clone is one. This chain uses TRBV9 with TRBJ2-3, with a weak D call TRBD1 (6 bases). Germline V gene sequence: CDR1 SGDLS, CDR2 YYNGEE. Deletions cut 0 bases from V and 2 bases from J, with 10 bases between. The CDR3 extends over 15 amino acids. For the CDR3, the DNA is TGTGCCAGCAGCGTAGGAGGGGGTTCCACAGATACGCAGTATTTT. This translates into CASSVGGGSTDTQYF.

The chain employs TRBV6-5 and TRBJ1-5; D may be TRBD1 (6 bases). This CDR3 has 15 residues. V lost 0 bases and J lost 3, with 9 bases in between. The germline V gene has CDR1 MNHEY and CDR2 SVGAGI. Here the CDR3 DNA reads TGTGCCAGCAGTTACTCGTACAGGGACAATCAGCCCCAGCATTTT. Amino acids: CASSYSYRDNQPQHF.

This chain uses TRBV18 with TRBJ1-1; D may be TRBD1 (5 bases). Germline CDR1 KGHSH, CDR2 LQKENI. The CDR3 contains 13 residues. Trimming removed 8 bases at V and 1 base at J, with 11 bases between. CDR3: CASADQGNTEAFF. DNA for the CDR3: TGTGCCAGCGCTGACCAGGGGAACACTGAAGCTTTCTTT. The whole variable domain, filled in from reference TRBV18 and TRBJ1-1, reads NAGVMQNPRHLVRRRGQEARLRCSPMKGHSHVYWYRQLPEEGLKFMVYLQKENIIDESGMPKERFSAEFPKEGPSILRIQQVVRGDSAAYFCASADQGNTEAFFGQGTRLTVV.

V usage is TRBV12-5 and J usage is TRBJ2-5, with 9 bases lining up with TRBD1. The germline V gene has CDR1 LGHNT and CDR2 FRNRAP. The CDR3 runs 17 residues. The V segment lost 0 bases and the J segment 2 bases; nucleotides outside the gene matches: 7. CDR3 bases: TGTGCTAGTGGTTTGGTACGACGAGACAGGGGGCAAGAGACCCAGTACTTC. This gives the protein CASGLVRRDRGQETQYF.

The CDR3 sequence: CASSSGTSGGPLDTQYF. The CDR3 bases are TGCGCCAGCAGCTCTGGGACTAGCGGGGGGCCTTTGGATACGCAGTATTTT. The rearrangement uses TRBV5-1 and TRBJ2-3; 15 nucleotides agree with TRBD2. The ends lost 3 bases at V and 6 bases at J; junction bases unmatched: 8. CDR1 is SGHRS, CDR2 YFSETQ, per germline. This CDR3 region has 17 residues.

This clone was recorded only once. The CDR3 region has the DNA TGTGCCAGCAAGACACCTAGCACAGATACGCAGTATTTT. Amino acids: CASKTPSTDTQYF. The chain is built from TRBV11-2 and TRBJ2-3; D uncertain. This CDR3 region has 13 residues. V shed 7 bases and J shed 0 bases, with 8 bases lying between them. Germline V CDR1 and CDR2: SGHAT, FQNNGV. Full variable domain (remainder filled in from reference TRBV11-2 and TRBJ2-3): EAGVAQSPRYKIIEKRQSVAFWCNPISGHATLYWYQQILGQGPKLLIQFQNNGVVDDSQLPKDRFSAERLKGVDSTLKIQPAKLEDSAVYLCASKTPSTDTQYFGPGTRLTVL.

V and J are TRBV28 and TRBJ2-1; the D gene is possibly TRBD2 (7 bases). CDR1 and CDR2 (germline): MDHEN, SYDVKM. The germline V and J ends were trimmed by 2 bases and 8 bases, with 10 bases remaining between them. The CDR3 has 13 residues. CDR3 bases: TGTGCCAGCAGTTTAAGGGGGGGGGATGAGCAGTTCTTC. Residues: CASSLRGGDEQFF.

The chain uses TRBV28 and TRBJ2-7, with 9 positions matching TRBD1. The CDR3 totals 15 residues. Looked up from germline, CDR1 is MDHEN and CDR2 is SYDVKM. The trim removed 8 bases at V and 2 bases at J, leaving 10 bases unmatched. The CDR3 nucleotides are TGTGCCAGCCTGACAGGACAGGGGTTTCCCTACGAGCAGTACTTC. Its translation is CASLTGQGFPYEQYF.

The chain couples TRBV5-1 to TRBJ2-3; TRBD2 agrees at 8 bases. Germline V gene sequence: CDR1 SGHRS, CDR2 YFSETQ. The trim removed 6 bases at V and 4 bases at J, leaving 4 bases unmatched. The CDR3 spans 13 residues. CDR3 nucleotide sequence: TGCGCCAGCAAACTAGCGGACGCAGATACGCAGTATTTT. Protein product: CASKLADADTQYF.

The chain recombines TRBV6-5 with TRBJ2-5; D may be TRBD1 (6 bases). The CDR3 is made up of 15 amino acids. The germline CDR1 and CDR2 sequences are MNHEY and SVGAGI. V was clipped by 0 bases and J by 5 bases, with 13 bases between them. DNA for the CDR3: TGTGCCAGCAGTTACTCGTCTCAGGGGTCGGAGACCCAGTACTTC. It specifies CASSYSSQGSETQYF.

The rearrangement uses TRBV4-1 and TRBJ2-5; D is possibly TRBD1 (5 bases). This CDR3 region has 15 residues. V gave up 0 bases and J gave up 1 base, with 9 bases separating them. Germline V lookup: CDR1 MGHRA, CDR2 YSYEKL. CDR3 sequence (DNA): TGCGCCAGCAGCCAAGATCCCCAGGGCCAAGAGACCCAGTACTTC. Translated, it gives CASSQDPQGQETQYF.

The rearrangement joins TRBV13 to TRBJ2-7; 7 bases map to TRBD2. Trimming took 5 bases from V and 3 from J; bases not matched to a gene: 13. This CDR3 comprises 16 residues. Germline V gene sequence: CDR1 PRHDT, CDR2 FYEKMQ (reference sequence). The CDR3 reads CASSPWGAGEGYEQYF. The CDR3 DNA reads TGTGCCAGCAGCCCATGGGGCGCGGGGGAGGGCTACGAGCAGTACTTC.

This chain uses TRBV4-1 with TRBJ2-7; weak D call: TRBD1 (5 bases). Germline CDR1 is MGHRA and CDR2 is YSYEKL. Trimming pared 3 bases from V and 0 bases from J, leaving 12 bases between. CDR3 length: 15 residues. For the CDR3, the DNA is TGCGCCAGCAGCCATTCACAGGCTTACTCCTACGAGCAGTACTTC. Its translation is CASSHSQAYSYEQYF.

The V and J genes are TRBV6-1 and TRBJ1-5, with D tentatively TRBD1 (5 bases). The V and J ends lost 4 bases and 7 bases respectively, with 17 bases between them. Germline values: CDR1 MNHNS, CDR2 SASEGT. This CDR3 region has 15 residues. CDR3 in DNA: TGTGCCAGCAGTGCCGGGCAGGGAGGTAGCCAGCCCCAGCATTTT. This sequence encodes CASSAGQGGSQPQHF.

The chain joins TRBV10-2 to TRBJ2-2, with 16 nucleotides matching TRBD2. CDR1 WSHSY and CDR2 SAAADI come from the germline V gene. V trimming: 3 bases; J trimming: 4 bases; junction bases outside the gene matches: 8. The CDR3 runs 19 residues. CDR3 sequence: CASSDSGTSGRAVTGELFF. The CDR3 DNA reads TGCGCCAGCAGTGACTCCGGGACTAGCGGGAGGGCCGTCACCGGGGAGCTGTTTTTT.

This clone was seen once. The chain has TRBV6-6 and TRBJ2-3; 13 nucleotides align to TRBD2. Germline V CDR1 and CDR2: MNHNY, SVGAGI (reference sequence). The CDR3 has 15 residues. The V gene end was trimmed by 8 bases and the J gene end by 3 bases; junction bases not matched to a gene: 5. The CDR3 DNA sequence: TGTGCCAGCGGGACGACTAGCGGGGGGACAGATACGCAGTATTTT. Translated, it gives CASGTTSGGTDTQYF.

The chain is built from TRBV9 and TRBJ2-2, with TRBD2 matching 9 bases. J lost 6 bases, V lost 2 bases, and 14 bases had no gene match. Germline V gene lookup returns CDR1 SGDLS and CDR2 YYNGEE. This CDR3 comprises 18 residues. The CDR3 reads CASSVPISGSGSSGELFF. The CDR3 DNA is TGTGCCAGCAGCGTCCCTATAAGTGGTAGCGGGAGTTCCGGGGAGCTGTTTTTT.

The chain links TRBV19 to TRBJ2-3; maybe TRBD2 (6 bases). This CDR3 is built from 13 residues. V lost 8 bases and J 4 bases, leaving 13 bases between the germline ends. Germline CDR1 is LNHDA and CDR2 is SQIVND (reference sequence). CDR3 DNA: TGTGCCAGTTTAGGGTGGGGGGCAGATACGCAGTATTTT. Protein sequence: CASLGWGADTQYF.

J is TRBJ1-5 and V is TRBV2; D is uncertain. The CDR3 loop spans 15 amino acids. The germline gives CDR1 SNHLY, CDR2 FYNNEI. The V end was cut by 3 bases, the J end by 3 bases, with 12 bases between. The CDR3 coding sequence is TGTGCCAGCAGTGACAACAGCCTCGACAATCAGCCCCAGCATTTT. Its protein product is CASSDNSLDNQPQHF.

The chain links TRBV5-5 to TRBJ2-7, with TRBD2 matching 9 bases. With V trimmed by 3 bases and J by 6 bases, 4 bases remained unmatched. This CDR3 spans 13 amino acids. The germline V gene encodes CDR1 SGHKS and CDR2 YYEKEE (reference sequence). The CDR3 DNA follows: TGTGCCAGCAGCTCGGGACTAGCTTCCGAGCAGTACTTC. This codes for CASSSGLASEQYF.

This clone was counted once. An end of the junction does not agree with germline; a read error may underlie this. CDR3 residues: CASSRTSSHEQYF. The CDR3 DNA is TGTGCCAGCTCACGGACTAGCTCCCACGAGCAGTACTTC. The chain couples TRBV18 to TRBJ2-7; 8 bases line up with TRBD2. This CDR3 is 13 amino acids long. CDR1 and CDR2 from the germline V gene are KGHSH and LQKENI.

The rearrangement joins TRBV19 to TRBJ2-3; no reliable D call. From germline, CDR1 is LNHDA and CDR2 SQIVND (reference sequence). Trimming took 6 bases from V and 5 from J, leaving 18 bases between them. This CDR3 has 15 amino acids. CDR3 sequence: CASRSITELRDTQYF. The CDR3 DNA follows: TGTGCCAGTAGGTCGATAACAGAGCTCCGAGATACGCAGTATTTT.

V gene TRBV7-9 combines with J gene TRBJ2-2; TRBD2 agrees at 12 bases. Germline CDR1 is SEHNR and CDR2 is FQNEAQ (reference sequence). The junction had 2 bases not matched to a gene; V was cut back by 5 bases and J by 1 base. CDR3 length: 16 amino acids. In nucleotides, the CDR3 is TGTGCCAGCAGCCCACTAGCGGGGGGGAACACCGGGGAGCTGTTTTTT. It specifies CASSPLAGGNTGELFF.

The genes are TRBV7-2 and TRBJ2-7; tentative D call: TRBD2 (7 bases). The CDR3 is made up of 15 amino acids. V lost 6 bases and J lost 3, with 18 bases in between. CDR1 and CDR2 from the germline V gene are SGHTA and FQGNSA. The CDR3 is CASSLRGPAVYEQYF. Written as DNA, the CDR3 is TGTGCCAGCAGTTTGCGGGGGCCTGCGGTCTACGAGCAGTACTTC.

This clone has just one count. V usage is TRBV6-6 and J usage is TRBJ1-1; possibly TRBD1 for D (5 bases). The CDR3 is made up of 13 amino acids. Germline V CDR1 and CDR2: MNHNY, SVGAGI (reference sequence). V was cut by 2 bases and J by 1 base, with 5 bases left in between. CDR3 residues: CASSYGQNTEAFF. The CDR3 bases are TGTGCCAGCAGTTACGGACAGAACACTGAAGCTTTCTTT.

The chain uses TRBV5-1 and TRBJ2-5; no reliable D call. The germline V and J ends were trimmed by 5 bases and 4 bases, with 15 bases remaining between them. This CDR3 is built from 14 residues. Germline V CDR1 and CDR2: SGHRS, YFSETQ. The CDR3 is CASRLAWVAETQYF. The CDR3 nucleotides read TGCGCCAGCAGGTTAGCATGGGTTGCAGAGACCCAGTACTTC.

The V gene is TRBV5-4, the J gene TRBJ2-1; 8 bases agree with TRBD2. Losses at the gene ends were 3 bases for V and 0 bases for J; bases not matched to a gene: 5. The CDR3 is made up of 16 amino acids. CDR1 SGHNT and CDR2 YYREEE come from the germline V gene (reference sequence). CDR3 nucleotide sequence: TGTGCCAGCAGCTCGGGAGGGACGAGCTCCTACAATGAGCAGTTCTTC. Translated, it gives CASSSGGTSSYNEQFF.

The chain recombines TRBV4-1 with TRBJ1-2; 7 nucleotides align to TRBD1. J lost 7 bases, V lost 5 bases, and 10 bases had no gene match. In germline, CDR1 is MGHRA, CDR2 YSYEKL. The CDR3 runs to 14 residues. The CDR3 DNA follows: TGCGCCAGCAGCGTTCCGGGACAGAGAGGTGGCTACACCTTC. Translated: CASSVPGQRGGYTF.

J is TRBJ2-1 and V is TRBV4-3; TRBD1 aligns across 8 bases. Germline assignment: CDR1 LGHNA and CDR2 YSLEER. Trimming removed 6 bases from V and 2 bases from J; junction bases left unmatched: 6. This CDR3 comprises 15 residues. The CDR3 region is CASRLGTGAYNEQFF. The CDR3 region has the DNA TGCGCCAGCAGACTCGGGACAGGAGCCTACAATGAGCAGTTCTTC.

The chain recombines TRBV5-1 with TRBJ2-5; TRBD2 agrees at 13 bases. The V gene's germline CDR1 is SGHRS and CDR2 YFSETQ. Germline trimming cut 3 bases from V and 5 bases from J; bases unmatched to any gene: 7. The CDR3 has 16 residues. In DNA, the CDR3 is TGCGCCAGCAGCTCACTAGCGGGAGGGTCCTCGGAGACCCAGTACTTC. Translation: CASSSLAGGSSETQYF.